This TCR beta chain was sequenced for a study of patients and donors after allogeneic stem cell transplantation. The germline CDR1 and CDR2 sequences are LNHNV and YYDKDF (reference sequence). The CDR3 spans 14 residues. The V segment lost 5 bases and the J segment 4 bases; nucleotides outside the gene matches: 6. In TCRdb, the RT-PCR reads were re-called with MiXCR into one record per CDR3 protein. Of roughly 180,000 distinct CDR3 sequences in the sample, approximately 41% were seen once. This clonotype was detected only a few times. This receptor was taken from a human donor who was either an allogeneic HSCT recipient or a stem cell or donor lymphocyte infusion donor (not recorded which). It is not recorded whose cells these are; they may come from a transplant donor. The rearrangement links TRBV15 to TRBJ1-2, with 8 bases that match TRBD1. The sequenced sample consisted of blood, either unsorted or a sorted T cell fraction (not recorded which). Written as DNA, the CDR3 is TGTGCCACCAGCGAGGACAGGGATGGCTATGGCTACACCTTC. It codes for CATSEDRDGYGYTF.